These 2 T cell receptor beta chains share one sample of origin, sequenced in a study of response to subunit inactivated influenza vaccine. TCRdb reanalysed the RT-PCR reads using MiXCR and keeps one entry per CDR3 protein. This table holds 650,000 or so distinct CDR3 sequences, about 14% found once. Sample: PBMCs from blood, taken roughly 15 days before vaccination. These receptors were obtained from a man aged 45 to 65 who received an inactivated influenza vaccine.

The chain couples TRBV9 to TRBJ2-1; 10 bases line up with TRBD2. The CDR3 contains 16 residues. Germline V CDR1 and CDR2: SGDLS, YYNGEE. Unmatched junction bases numbered 7, after V lost 0 bases and J lost 7 bases. The CDR3 region is CASSVGLAGAVNEQFF. The CDR3 coding sequence is TGTGCCAGCAGCGTAGGGCTAGCGGGAGCGGTTAATGAGCAGTTCTTC. Supplemented by reference TRBV9 and TRBJ2-1, the full variable domain reads DSGVTQTPKHLITATGQRVTLRCSPRSGDLSVYWYQQSLDQGLQFLIQYYNGEERAKGNILERFSAQQFPDLHSELNLSSLELGDSALYFCASSVGLAGAVNEQFFGPGTRLTVL.

This clonotype has just a few counts. The gene calls are TRBV24-1 and TRBJ2-1; D is possibly TRBD1 or TRBD2 (5 bases each). Trimming removed 1 base at V and 10 bases at J, with 10 bases between. CDR3 length: 13 residues. In germline, CDR1 is KGHDR, CDR2 SFDVKD. The DNA of the CDR3 is TGTGCCACCAGTGATTTCGGGGCTCGGGAGCAGTTCTTC. This encodes CATSDFGAREQFF.